This T cell receptor beta chain is from a study of T cells in Graves' hyperthyroidism and ophthalmopathy (dated by TCRdb to about 2019). Regarding the complete study: Peripheral blood samples were taken at initial diagnosis, before any treatment was given. To identify TCR V-J signatures that set the groups apart, the researchers used a discovery cohort of about a hundred patients, made up of around 40 with Graves' ophthalmopathy and 57 with stable Graves' hyperthyroidism. An independent validation cohort of under 20 hyperthyroidism patients and 17 patients who later progressed to ophthalmopathy tested prospective prediction of ophthalmopathy. The roughly 100 discovery patients were randomly split 7:3 into training and test sets. In addition, the study compared T-cell repertoires in thyroid tissue and in blood from several Graves' hyperthyroidism patients. Following sampling, methimazole starting at 30 mg daily was given to hyperthyroidism patients, and high-dose intravenous methylprednisolone was given to ophthalmopathy patients. According to the paper, TCR Vbeta CDR3 sequencing was carried out on 135 peripheral blood samples, which came from about 45 ophthalmopathy, around 74 hyperthyroidism and roughly 17 progressor patients.

What the authors observed across the whole study: Sample size was not statistically predetermined, and investigators were not blinded to group allocation. A 13 V-J signature model separated ophthalmopathy from stable hyperthyroidism, with around 91% sensitivity and roughly 81% specificity in cross-validation and 80%/75% in testing. Blood samples also contained most of the expanded thyroid clonotypes (frequency above 0.001), which suggests that blood repertoires may reflect thyroid immune responses. In validation, the model predicted progression to ophthalmopathy a median of roughly 6.2 months before onset, with approximately 70% sensitivity and nearly 75% specificity.

Ophthalmopathy patients had moderately to severely active disease, Clinical Activity Score of at least 3, NOSPECS grade of at least 4, and duration under 3 months. Patients with uncontrolled infections, other autoimmune diseases, pregnancy or lactation were excluded. Diagnoses were based on clinical symptoms, serum thyroxine and TRAb, thyroid ultrasound and orbital computed tomography. PBMCs were isolated from about 9.1 ml of fresh peripheral blood by Ficoll-Paque density gradient centrifugation. Trizol reagent was used to extract total RNA, and RNA quality was then checked on an Agilent 2100 Bioanalyzer. There are 14 amino acids in the CDR3, from cysteine to phenylalanine inclusive. Kept here is only the CDR3 DNA, which spans 42 bases and is read in frame from base 1. For CDR1 and CDR2, the germline V gene (reference sequence) lists GTSNPN and SVGIG. V is reduced by 6 bases and J by 3 bases, leaving a spacing of 17 bases between them.

The TCR beta CDR3 regions were amplified from RNA transcripts. A first-round RT-PCR of the TCR CDR3 used the HTBI primer set with the Qiagen OneStep RT-PCR kit. Libraries were constructed in a second round of multiplex PCR, after which size selection and purification were performed. The libraries were sequenced on an Illumina HiSeq2000 using paired-end 100 bp reads. The original methods were these. SOAPnuke was used to process the raw data, throwing out any read that contained adapters or uncalled bases, had a mean Phred below 15, or lacked an exact constant-primer or identifier match. COPE v1.2.5 was used to merge high-quality paired reads, and clonotypes were defined as unique nucleotide sequences. MiTCR v1.1 was used to align clonotypes to the IMGT TRBV, TRBD and TRBJ reference segments. The analysis was restricted to V-J combinations with a frequency above 0.0001, which together covered roughly 99% of the repertoires. The TCS score was defined as F50 (clonal expansion) divided by E x V (chaos), with BLOSUM62-based TCRdist calculated between CDR3 peptides within each V-J. Welch's t-statistics and random forest reduced 450 to 600 V-J features to roughly 13, which were used in a naive Bayes classifier (R e1071). The public reads were reanalyzed by TCRdb: fastp trimming at Q25, MiXCR alignment, in-frame beta chains only. CDR3 protein duplicates are merged, each entry listing the most common genes and DNA. V and J calls and clone size were set by TCRdb, not the authors. The sample includes about 640,000 distinct CDR3 sequences, with roughly 20% observed a single time. 34% of the sample is taken by the ten largest.

Ten or more counts support this clonotype. What this receptor recognizes is not known. Per-base qualities were not stored, and no clone one base away is much larger. The TCR originated in a young man with Graves' ophthalmopathy. The chain was built from TRBV30 and TRBJ1-2, and the D gene may be TRBD1, 6 bases matching. Specimen: blood. This receptor carries the CDR3 CACNPLGGHYGYTF. The base sequence is TGTGCCTGCAACCCCCTTGGGGGCCACTATGGCTACACCTTC.